The T cell receptor beta chain described here comes from a study of metastatic and nonmetastatic thyroid tumors. Turning to the study itself: Comparison of repertoires was carried out across blood and tumor or nodule tissue from malignant and benign thyroid patients.

Germline V CDR1 and CDR2: MNHNS, SASEGT. The germline V and J ends were trimmed by 5 bases and 0 bases, with 11 bases remaining between them. The CDR3 contains 14 residues. At least ten counts were recorded for this clone. The antigen is undetermined. Original handling: Construction of a distant-metastasis classifier for papillary thyroid cancer relied on CDR3 differences across clinicopathological groups. TCRdb re-called the PCR reads with MiXCR. The V and J calls here are based on TCRdb, not the publication. The repertoire consists of about 25,000 clones, with less than 25% occurring once and the leading ten covering around 28%. Overall study results and limits: TCR beta diversity was reportedly significantly higher in malignant thyroid tumors than benign nodules, in blood and tumor.

Among the patients, none had received any treatment before thyroid surgery. The chain links TRBV6-1 to TRBJ2-7; D may be TRBD2 (5 bases). Sequencing was performed on blood. The sequence came from a male donor with papillary thyroid cancer or a benign thyroid nodule (not recorded which). Some clones in this sample may be carry-over from other donors' samples. CDR3 sequence reads: CASSPMDSSYEQYF. In nucleotides, the CDR3 is TGTGCCAGCAGTCCAATGGACTCCTCCTACGAGCAGTACTTC.